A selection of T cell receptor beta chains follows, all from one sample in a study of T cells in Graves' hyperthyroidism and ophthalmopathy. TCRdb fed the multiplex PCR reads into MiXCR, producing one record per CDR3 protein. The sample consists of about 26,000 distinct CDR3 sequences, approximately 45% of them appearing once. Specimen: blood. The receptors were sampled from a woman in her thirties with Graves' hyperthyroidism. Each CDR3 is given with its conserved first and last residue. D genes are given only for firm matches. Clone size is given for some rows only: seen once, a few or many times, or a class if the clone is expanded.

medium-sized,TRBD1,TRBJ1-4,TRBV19,CASSRLQGSGEKLFF,TGTGCCAGTAGTCGGCTACAGGGGAGTGGTGAAAAACTGTTTTTT
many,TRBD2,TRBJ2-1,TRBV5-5,CASSGQGLAGVSYNEQFF,TGTGCCAGCAGCGGGCAGGGACTAGCGGGAGTCTCCTACAATGAGCAGTTCTTC
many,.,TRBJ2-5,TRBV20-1,CSGQAGSVLWETQYF,TGCAGTGGGCAGGCGGGATCTGTTCTTTGGGAGACCCAGTACTTC
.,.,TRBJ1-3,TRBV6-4,CASSTEAATHSVNTLYF,TGTGCCAGCAGTACCGAAGCCGCCACCCACTCTGTAAACACCTTATATTTT
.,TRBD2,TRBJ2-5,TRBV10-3,CATGTSGQETQYF,TGTGCCACGGGGACTAGCGGGCAAGAGACCCAGTACTTC
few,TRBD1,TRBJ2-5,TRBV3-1,CASSQGDRGPQETQYF,TGTGCCAGCAGCCAAGGGGACAGGGGGCCCCAAGAGACCCAGTACTTC
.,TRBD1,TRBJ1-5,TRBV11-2,CASGLVGTGDRPQHF,TGTGCCAGCGGCTTAGTGGGGACAGGGGATCGGCCCCAGCATTTT
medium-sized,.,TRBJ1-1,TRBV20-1,CSAMVTEAFF,TGCAGTGCTATGGTCACTGAAGCTTTCTTT
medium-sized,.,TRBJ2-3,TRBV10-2,CAIAIPTDITQYF,TGCGCCATCGCCATTCCGACAGACATTACGCAGTATTTT
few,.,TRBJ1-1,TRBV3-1,CASSQGSATGWAEAFF,TGTGCCAGCAGCCAAGGGTCCGCGACCGGGTGGGCTGAAGCTTTCTTT
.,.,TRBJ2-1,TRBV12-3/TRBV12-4,CASSPGWSSYNEQFF,TGTGCCAGCAGTCCGGGGTGGAGCTCCTACAATGAGCAGTTCTTC
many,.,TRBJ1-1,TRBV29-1,CSVYFNIETFF,TGCAGCGTTTATTTTAATATTGAGACTTTCTTT
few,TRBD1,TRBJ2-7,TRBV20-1,CSATGTAYEQYF,TGCAGTGCTACCGGGACAGCCTACGAGCAGTACTTC
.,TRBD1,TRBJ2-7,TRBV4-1,CASSRQGGYEQYF,TGCGCCAGCAGCCGACAGGGGGGGTACGAGCAGTACTTC
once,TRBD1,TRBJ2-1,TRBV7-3,CASSSTGTGVGEQFF,TGTGCCAGCAGCTCCACCGGGACAGGGGTTGGTGAGCAGTTCTTC
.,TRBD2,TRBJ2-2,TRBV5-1,CASSAPGLERPGELVF,TGCGCCAGCAGCGCGCCGGGACTAGAGAGGCCCGGGGAGCTGGTTTTT
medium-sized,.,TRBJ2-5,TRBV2,CASRRRDQETQYF,TGTGCCAGCAGGAGGAGGGACCAAGAGACCCAGTACTTC
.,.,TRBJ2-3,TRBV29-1,CSSQGTDTQYF,TGCAGCAGTCAGGGCACAGATACGCAGTATTTT
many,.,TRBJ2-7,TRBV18,CASSMGPNEQYF,TGTGCCAGCTCGATGGGACCGAACGAGCAGTACTTC
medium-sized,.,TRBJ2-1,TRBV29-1,CSVEGLSYNEQFF,TGCAGCGTTGAGGGGCTCTCCTACAATGAGCAGTTCTTC
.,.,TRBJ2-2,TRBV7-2,CASRLLQNNDGELFF,TGTGCCAGCAGACTGTTACAAAATAACGACGGGGAGCTGTTTTTT
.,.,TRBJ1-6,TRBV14,CASSQDAGIGNSPLHF,TGTGCCAGCAGCCAAGATGCAGGCATTGGTAATTCACCCCTCCACTTT
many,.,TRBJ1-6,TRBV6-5,CASSYRTTPNSPLHF,TGTGCCAGCAGTTACAGGACAACGCCTAATTCACCCCTCCACTTT
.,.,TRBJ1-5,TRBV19,CASTPGTDPSNQPQHF,TGTGCCAGTACCCCGGGGACGGATCCGAGCAATCAGCCCCAGCATTTT
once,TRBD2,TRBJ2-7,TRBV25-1,CASSRGLADYNRGGAPPCSYEQYF,TGTGCCAGCAGTAGGGGACTAGCGGATTACAATCGCGGGGGTGCACCTCCGTGCTCCTACGAGCAGTACTTC
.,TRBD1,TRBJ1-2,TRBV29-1,CSVEWDRAGSYGYTF,TGCAGCGTTGAATGGGACAGGGCCGGTAGCTATGGCTACACCTTC
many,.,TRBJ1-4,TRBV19,CASSIDPDLEKLFF,TGTGCCAGTAGTATAGATCCGGACCTTGAAAAACTGTTTTTT
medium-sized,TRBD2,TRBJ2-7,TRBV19,CASSRSGSGTYEQYF,TGTGCCAGTAGCCGTAGCGGGAGTGGGACCTACGAGCAGTACTTC
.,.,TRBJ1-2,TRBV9,CASSADVGRDYGYTF,TGTGCCAGCAGCGCAGATGTAGGGCGGGACTATGGCTACACCTTC
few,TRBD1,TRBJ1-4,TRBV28,CASSLIRDRANLVEKLFF,TGTGCCAGCAGTTTGATACGGGACAGGGCTAATCTGGTTGAAAAACTGTTTTTT
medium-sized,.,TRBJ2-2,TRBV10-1,CASSESRRSNTGELFF,TGCGCCAGCAGTGAGTCTCGTAGATCGAACACCGGGGAGCTGTTTTTT
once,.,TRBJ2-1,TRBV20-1,CSARAEDNEQFF,TGCAGTGCTAGAGCGGAAGACAATGAGCAGTTCTTC
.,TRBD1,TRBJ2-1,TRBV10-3,CAISGDRSDEQFF,TGTGCCATCAGTGGGGACAGGAGCGATGAGCAGTTCTTC
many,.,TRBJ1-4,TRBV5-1,CASSLFRGSNEKLFF,TGCGCCAGCAGCTTATTCAGGGGCTCTAATGAAAAACTGTTTTTT
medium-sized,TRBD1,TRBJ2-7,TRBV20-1,CSAKGQGSYEQYF,TGCAGTGCTAAGGGACAGGGGTCCTACGAGCAGTACTTC
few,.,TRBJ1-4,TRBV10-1,CASIRLSNEKLFF,TGCGCCAGCATACGTCTTAGTAATGAAAAACTGTTTTTT
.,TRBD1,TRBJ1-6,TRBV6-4,CASRDRSSYNSPLHF,TGTGCCAGCAGGGACAGGAGCTCCTATAATTCACCCCTCCACTTT
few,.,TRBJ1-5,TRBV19,CASREIGALWNQPQHF,TGTGCCTCCCGGGAGATAGGGGCCTTATGGAATCAGCCCCAGCATTTT
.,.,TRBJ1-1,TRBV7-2,CASSPRFGGGSEAFF,TGTGCCAGCAGCCCGCGATTTGGGGGGGGGTCTGAAGCTTTCTTT
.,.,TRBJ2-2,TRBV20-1,CSARDPRNWNTGELFF,TGCAGTGCTAGAGATCCTCGAAATTGGAACACCGGGGAGCTGTTTTTT
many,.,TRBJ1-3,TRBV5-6,CASSLVAWEGNTIYF,TGTGCCAGCAGCTTGGTAGCATGGGAAGGAAACACCATATATTTT
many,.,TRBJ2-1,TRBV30,CAWSVSRVDEQFF,TGTGCCTGGAGTGTGAGCAGGGTGGATGAGCAGTTCTTC
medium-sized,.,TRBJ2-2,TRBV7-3,CASSLREVGELFF,TGTGCCAGCAGCTTAAGGGAGGTCGGGGAGCTGTTTTTT
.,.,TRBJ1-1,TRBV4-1,CASTPPTGANTEAFF,TGCGCCAGCACCCCACCAACAGGCGCGAACACCGAAGCTTTCTTT
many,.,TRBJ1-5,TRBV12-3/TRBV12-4,CASSLLSQPQHF,TGTGCCAGCAGTTTACTTTCCCAGCCCCAGCATTTT
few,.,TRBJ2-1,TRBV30,CAWTPWGRPYNEQFF,TGTGCCTGGACTCCGTGGGGGAGACCCTACAATGAGCAGTTCTTC
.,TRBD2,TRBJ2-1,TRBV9,CASSVKGTSGYNEQFF,TGTGCCAGCAGCGTAAAAGGGACTAGCGGGTACAATGAGCAGTTCTTC
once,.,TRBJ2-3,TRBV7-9,CASSFYICSARAPLGYTQYF,.